The T cell receptor beta chain described here comes from a study of T-cell memory formation after mild COVID-19 (dated by TCRdb to the early 2020s). For context, the study as a whole: Most TCR sequence clusters were specific to one of the two donors. In two donors, T-cell clones that expanded and contracted after mild COVID-19 were followed by sequencing TCRalpha and TCRbeta repertoires longitudinally. Two young, previously healthy adult volunteers, one female and one male, were included in the cohort. Study-wide findings and limitations: Some responding clones were detected in pre-infection memory, suggesting pre-existing cross-reactive memory T cells joined the SARS-CoV-2 response. Only a couple of mild cases were covered by the study, and larger cohorts that include severe cases with pre-infection samples were considered necessary. From day 15 to 85, contracting clones showed balanced CD4/CD8 phenotypes, whereas a second wave of clones that expanded from day 15 to 37 leaned towards CD4+. SARS-CoV-2 specificity of the second-wave clones peaking on day 37 was not confirmed. Contracting CD4+ clones turned up mainly in the CM and EM memory subsets, whereas EMRA was where CD8+ clones were enriched.

Sequencing was performed on an Illumina NovaSeq 6000. TCRalpha and TCRbeta cDNA libraries were constructed by 5'RACE with constant-segment primers, with sample barcodes and unique molecular identifiers being introduced. RNA was extracted from every sample with Trizol reagent. Library amplification was performed in two PCR steps, and a second sample barcode and Illumina TruSeq adapters were introduced in the second step. Sequencing of libraries was performed on an Illumina NovaSeq with 2 x 150 bp paired-end reads. In the original analysis: The reads were demultiplexed and collapsed into UMI-guided consensus sequences using migec v1.2.7. With mixcr v2.1.11, UMI consensuses were aligned to TRA and TRB V and J templates and assembled into clonotypes. Expanded or contracted clonotypes were those called significant by both edgeR and NoisET, with noise models trained on biological replicates. For edgeR calls, the thresholds were a false discovery rate-adjusted p below 0.01 and a log2 fold-change of 1. PCA with hierarchical clustering of max-normalized trajectories of the 1000 most abundant clonotypes was used as exploratory dynamics analysis. Each responding clone was given a CD4 or CD8 phenotype based on the CD4+ and CD8+ repertoires, which had been sequenced separately. TCRdb cleaned the public reads at Q25 with fastp, built clones with MiXCR and kept in-frame beta chains. Duplicate CDR3 protein sequences are folded into a single record with the most common DNA and genes. These V and J calls rely on TCRdb rather than the paper's analysis. Counted in this sample were fewer than 700,000 distinct CDR3 sequences; less than 25% of them appeared once. Of the sample, around 8.4% is held by the ten largest clones.

The germline V gene specifies SGHTA as CDR1 and FQGNSA as CDR2. V and J are truncated by 8 bases and 4 bases respectively, leaving an intervening sequence of 24 bases. The CDR3 covers 18 residues, taking in both the cysteine and the phenylalanine. Only CDR3 DNA is held: 54 bases, read in frame from base 1. PBMCs were isolated by Ficoll-Paque density gradient centrifugation. This clonotype has a handful of counts. Its antigen is not yet known. No per-base quality is available; no much larger clone lies one base away. Sequencing was carried out using PBMCs or a T cell subset sorted from them (not recorded which). The receptor was isolated from an adult woman who had mild COVID-19 (a few samples of this study predate the infection). The sample titles of this study are shuffled in the database, so cell type and time point are left out; the donor was told from shared clones. The chain was built from TRBV7-2 and TRBJ2-6; the D gene is not confidently resolved. The CDR3 protein: CASGLRVDRSVGANVLTF. The nucleotide sequence is TGTGCCAGCGGCCTTAGAGTGGATCGGTCTGTGGGGGCCAACGTCCTGACTTTC.